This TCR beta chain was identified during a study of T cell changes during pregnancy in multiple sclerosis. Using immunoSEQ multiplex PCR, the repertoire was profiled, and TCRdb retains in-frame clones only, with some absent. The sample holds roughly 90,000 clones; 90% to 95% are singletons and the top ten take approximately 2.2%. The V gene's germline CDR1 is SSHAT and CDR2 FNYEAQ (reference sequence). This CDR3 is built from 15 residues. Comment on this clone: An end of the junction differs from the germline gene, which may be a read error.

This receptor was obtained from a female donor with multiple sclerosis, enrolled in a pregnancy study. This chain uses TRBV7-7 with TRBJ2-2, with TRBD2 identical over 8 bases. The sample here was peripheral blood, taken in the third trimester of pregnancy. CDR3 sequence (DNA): TGTGCTAGCAGCTTAGGCCTAGCGGGCACCGGGGAGCTGTTTTTT. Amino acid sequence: CASSLGLAGTGELFF.